A selection of T cell receptor beta chains follows, all from one sample in a study of cytomegalovirus exposure and HLA in healthy donors. TCRdb's copy holds only in-frame clones and misses some; the assay was immunoSEQ multiplex PCR. The sample shows about 180,000 clones, approximately 72% of them seen only once. The sequenced material came from PBMCs. The source of these receptors is a human donor in good health. CDR3s include the opening cysteine and the closing phenylalanine or tryptophan. Expanded clones get a size class; other rows say once, few or many, or leave the size out.

TRBV6-5	TRBJ1-1	.	CASSPSGAGEAFF
TRBV5-1	TRBJ1-1	.	CASSSNTGGSAEAFF
TRBV14	TRBJ2-7	.	CASSQGLPHEQYF
TRBV6-6	TRBJ2-3	.	CASSRTSGGQTDTQYF
TRBV5-1	TRBJ1-1	few	CASSLNTGGTNTEAFF
TRBV2	TRBJ2-5	.	CASSETTAGETQYF
TRBV5-6	TRBJ1-6	.	CASSLAGTGRSPLHF
TRBV5-8	TRBJ1-5	once	CASSLFRGNNQPQHF
TRBV7-2	TRBJ2-2	once	CASSLGGLAGNTGELFF
TRBV15	TRBJ1-5	few	CATSRTGSRQPQHF
TRBV6-6	TRBJ1-2	.	CKTGQANYGYTF
TRBV6-5	TRBJ2-5	.	CASVSGGEETQYF
TRBV5-6	TRBJ2-7	few	CASSFLLAGGYEQYF
TRBV5-1	TRBJ1-1	.	CASSRRAAPDRGTEAFF
TRBV5-1	TRBJ1-2	.	CASSLGQADYGYTF
TRBV9	TRBJ1-2	.	CASSPPEGHGYTF
TRBV7-9	TRBJ1-2	.	CASSLALTVNYGYTF
TRBV5-4	TRBJ2-2	few	CASTSEGGEVTGELFF
TRBV4-1	TRBJ1-4	.	CASSQAPGEKLFF
TRBV2	TRBJ1-5	.	CASSTGQPQHF
TRBV2	TRBJ1-5	.	CASSDRGTSNQPQHF
TRBV5-1	TRBJ1-2	few	CASSLEDSYYGYTF
TRBV4-1	TRBJ2-1	few	CASSQEARETYNEQFF
TRBV4-1	TRBJ2-5	.	CASSKYSGGASETQYF
TRBV9	TRBJ1-2	.	CASSVGGRREQTF
TRBV29-1	TRBJ1-5	.	CSVESSGDQPQHF
TRBV7-2	TRBJ2-7	.	CASSLEDRGLYEQYF
TRBV7-9	TRBJ1-2	.	CSSTWDRDLGGYTF
TRBV27	TRBJ1-2	.	CASSLDRALGYTF
TRBV9	TRBJ2-1	.	CASSIGTGAYNEQFF
TRBV6-5	TRBJ1-1	.	CASSRQGSMNTEAFF
TRBV2	TRBJ1-6	few	CASSEITGGSPLHF
TRBV11-2	TRBJ1-4	.	CASSLLNRQIELFF
TRBV27	TRBJ2-7	.	CASSQGPSYEQYF
TRBV5-1	TRBJ1-3	.	CASSLGGWRSGNTIYF
TRBV20-1	TRBJ2-1	.	CSGGASDEQFF
TRBV6-4	TRBJ2-3	.	CASRGTGGATDTQYF
TRBV19	TRBJ1-4	.	CASTSPGQRNEKLFF
TRBV11-2	TRBJ1-1	.	CASSRGGAMNTEAFF
TRBV9	TRBJ1-5	.	CASSVAGALNQPQHF
TRBV21-1	TRBJ2-6	few	CASSPQPSATSGGSVANVLTF
TRBV27	TRBJ1-3	.	CASGEAGNTIYF
TRBV11-2	TRBJ2-4	.	CASSLVAAEAKNIQYF
TRBV5-6	TRBJ2-2	few	CASSSETGTGELFF
TRBV4-3	TRBJ1-2	.	CASSQDNQGRLGYTF
TRBV4-1	TRBJ2-7	few	CASSQDAGFNYEQYF
TRBV29-1	TRBJ1-6	once	CSVRRGRNSPLHF
TRBV7-9	TRBJ2-5	.	CASSSLQETQYF
TRBV5-1	TRBJ2-7	.	CASSLEGVQDEQYF
TRBV7-8	TRBJ1-2	few	CASSLGDLGRGGYTF
TRBV19	TRBJ2-2	.	CASSIDPDTGELFF
TRBV6-6	TRBJ2-2	.	CASSYPNRVDTGELFF
TRBV6-4	TRBJ1-4	.	CASRPRTGPNEKLFF
TRBV6-5	TRBJ2-5	.	CASSYRTGETQYF
TRBV27	TRBJ1-1	medium-sized	CASSQSPTGVTEAFF
TRBV4-1	TRBJ2-2	.	CASSQDDRDVGELFF
TRBV9	TRBJ2-5	.	CASSPSFGGIQETQYF